These T cell receptor beta chains were read from a single sample in a study of blood T cell repertoires in COVID-19. TCRdb's table, derived via immunoSEQ multiplex PCR, lists solely in-frame clones and lacks some. The sample consists of roughly 250,000 clones, roughly 93% of them appearing once. Sequenced input: PBMCs or T cells enriched from blood (not recorded which). These receptors were obtained from a woman aged 40 to 50 with acute COVID-19. The CDR3 runs from the conserved cysteine through the conserved F or W. The D gene is left open where the match is weak. Rows may omit the clone size; those that give it use once, few, many or a size class.

>.|TRBV24-1|.|TRBJ1-2
TGTGCCACCAGTGATACGACAGGAGGCTATGGCTACACCTTC
CATSDTTGGYGYTF
>.|TRBV7-3|.|TRBJ2-2
TGTGCCAGCAGCTTAAGCGGGGGCCTGAACACCGGGGAGCTGTTTTTT
CASSLSGGLNTGELFF
>.|TRBV7-2|.|TRBJ2-7
TGTGCCAGCAGCCCCTCAGGGGGTAGCGGCGAGCAGTACTTC
CASSPSGGSGEQYF
>.|TRBV19|.|TRBJ1-5
TGTGCCAGTACCCCAAGAGGGATTCGGCATCAGCCCCAGCATTTT
CASTPRGIRHQPQHF
>few|TRBV6-2/TRBV6-3|TRBD2|TRBJ2-7
TGTGCCAGCAGTTACAGGGCGGGAGCGGCCTACGAGCAGTACTTC
CASSYRAGAAYEQYF
>.|TRBV12-5|.|TRBJ1-2
TGTGCTAGTGGTTTATCAGACCCCAGACAGGTTGTGAATGGCTACACCTTC
CASGLSDPRQVVNGYTF
>.|TRBV10-3|TRBD1|TRBJ2-1
TGTGCCATCAGTGGCAGGGGGCGGAATGAGCAGTTCTTC
CAISGRGRNEQFF
>once|TRBV7-2|.|TRBJ1-3
TGTGCCAGCAGCTTAGAGACAGGCCTGCTCTCTGGAAACACCATATATTTT
CASSLETGLLSGNTIYF
>.|TRBV3-1/TRBV3-2|TRBD1|TRBJ1-2
TGTGCCAGCAGCACCCGACAGGGGAACTATGGCTACACCTTC
CASSTRQGNYGYTF
>.|TRBV28|TRBD1|TRBJ2-1
TGTGCCAGCAGTTTATTCGACAGGGGGCGCGGAGGTGAGCAGTTCTTC
CASSLFDRGRGGEQFF
>.|TRBV11-3|TRBD1|TRBJ2-7
TGTGCCAGCAGCTCTCGGACAGGTAGTACGACGGAGCAGTACTTC
CASSSRTGSTTEQYF
>.|TRBV24-1|TRBD1|TRBJ1-5
TGTGCCACCAGTGACTACGACAGGGAGGACAATCAGCCCCAGCATTTT
CATSDYDREDNQPQHF
>.|TRBV28|TRBD1|TRBJ1-1
TGTGCCAGCAGCCTCCCCGGGACAGGGGGCACTGAAGCTTTCTTT
CASSLPGTGGTEAFF
>.|TRBV10-1|TRBD1|TRBJ2-7
TGCGCCAGCAGTGGAGAAGACAGGGGCCGACCGGTAGGGCAGTACTTC
CASSGEDRGRPVGQYF
>once|TRBV6-5|TRBD1|TRBJ2-7
TGTGCCAGCAGTTACTCCCGGGACAGAGGGGACTACGAGCAGTACTTC
CASSYSRDRGDYEQYF
>.|TRBV5-4|TRBD2|TRBJ2-2
TGTGCCAGCAGCATTAGCGGGGGTTACACCGGGGAGCTGTTTTTT
CASSISGGYTGELFF
>.|TRBV7-2|TRBD1|TRBJ2-1
TGTGCCAGCAGCACCGGAGGGACAGGGGCACAAAATGAGCAGTTCTTC
CASSTGGTGAQNEQFF
>.|TRBV18|.|TRBJ2-1
TGTGCCAGCTCACCACGTACTTCCAGGCGCAATGAGCAGTTCTTC
CASSPRTSRRNEQFF
>.|TRBV9|TRBD1|TRBJ2-1
TGTGCCAGCAGCCTAACAGGGGGTGGGTACAATGAGCAGTTCTTC
CASSLTGGGYNEQFF
>once|TRBV10-3|TRBD2|TRBJ2-3
TGTGCCATCAGCCGGACTAGCGACAGCACAGATACGCAGTATTTT
CAISRTSDSTDTQYF
>.|TRBV18|.|TRBJ1-2
TGTGCCAGCTCATCTCAGGGGTACTATGGCTACACCTTC
CASSSQGYYGYTF
>.|TRBV7-9|.|TRBJ2-2
TGTGCCAGCAGCTTAGTGACAAACACCGGGGAGCTGTTTTTT
CASSLVTNTGELFF
>once|TRBV2|TRBD1|TRBJ1-3
TGTGCCAGCAGTCAGACAGGGCAAGTTGGAAACACCATATATTTT
CASSQTGQVGNTIYF
>.|TRBV5-6|TRBD1|TRBJ1-1
TGTGCCAGCAGCCTACAGGGGGCTAGGTCTGAAGCTTTCTTT
CASSLQGARSEAFF
>.|TRBV5-1|.|TRBJ1-4
TGCGCCAGCAGCGTGGTGTATCAGGGAGGGAGAAATGAAAAACTGTTTTTT
CASSVVYQGGRNEKLFF
>once|TRBV5-1|.|TRBJ1-6
TGCGCCAGCAGCTCGGACAGTACTAATTCACCCCTCCACTTT
CASSSDSTNSPLHF
>.|TRBV7-2|.|TRBJ1-6
TGTGCCAGCAGCTTAAGGGGATATAATTCACCCCTCCACTTT
CASSLRGYNSPLHF
>.|TRBV7-2|TRBD2|TRBJ2-5
TGTGCCAGCAGCTTAAGTCTAGCGGGGACAGAGACCCAGTACTTC
CASSLSLAGTETQYF
>.|TRBV19|TRBD1|TRBJ2-3
TGTGCCAGTAGCGAATTGGGACAGGGGGTAAGCACAGATACGCAGTATTTT
CASSELGQGVSTDTQYF
>.|TRBV25-1|TRBD1|TRBJ2-3
TGTGCCAGCAGTAAACAGGGGACAGATACGCAGTATTTT
CASSKQGTDTQYF
>.|TRBV19|TRBD2|TRBJ2-3
TGTGCCAGTTCCCCTCGCGGGAGAACAGATACGCAGTATTTT
CASSPRGRTDTQYF
>.|TRBV19|TRBD1|TRBJ2-2
TGTGCCAGTAGTATAGTAACAGGGGGTAATACCGGGGAGCTGTTTTTT
CASSIVTGGNTGELFF
>few|TRBV4-2|TRBD1|TRBJ1-2
TGTGCCAGCAGCCAAGAAAGACAGGGGGAATCCGGCTACACCTTC
CASSQERQGESGYTF
>.|TRBV11-2|TRBD2|TRBJ2-5
TGTGCCAGCAGCTTAATGTTTGGGCTAGCGGGAGAGACCCAGTACTTC
CASSLMFGLAGETQYF
>.|TRBV30|TRBD1|TRBJ2-7
TGTGCCTGGGGACAGGGGTTGGACGAGCAGTACTTC
CAWGQGLDEQYF
>few|TRBV19|.|TRBJ1-1
TGTGCCAGTAGTATAGGGGCGAACACTGAAGCTTTCTTT
CASSIGANTEAFF
>few|TRBV7-3|.|TRBJ2-7
TGTGCCAGCAGCCTCGCGGGTGGACACGAGCAGTACTTC
CASSLAGGHEQYF
>.|TRBV9|TRBD2|TRBJ2-2
TGTGCCAGCAGCGAGACTAGCGGGGGGAGAACCGGGGAGCTGTTTTTT
CASSETSGGRTGELFF
>.|TRBV11-2|.|TRBJ2-7
TGTGCCAGCAGCCCCGCGATGCTTCGGGAAGAGCAGTACTTC
CASSPAMLREEQYF
>.|TRBV24-1|TRBD1|TRBJ2-2
TGTGCCACCAGTGATTTGGGACAGGGGGGTACCGGGGAGCTGTTTTTT
CATSDLGQGGTGELFF
>.|TRBV30|.|TRBJ1-2
TGTGCCTGGACCACAGGGTCTTGGGGTGGCTACACCTTC
CAWTTGSWGGYTF
>.|TRBV7-9|.|TRBJ1-2
TGTGCCAGCAGCAAGCTTAACCCTACAGGGAACTATGGCTACACCTTC
CASSKLNPTGNYGYTF
>.|TRBV24-1|.|TRBJ1-2
TGTGCCACCTCCCCCGGGGAATATGGCTACACCTTC
CATSPGEYGYTF